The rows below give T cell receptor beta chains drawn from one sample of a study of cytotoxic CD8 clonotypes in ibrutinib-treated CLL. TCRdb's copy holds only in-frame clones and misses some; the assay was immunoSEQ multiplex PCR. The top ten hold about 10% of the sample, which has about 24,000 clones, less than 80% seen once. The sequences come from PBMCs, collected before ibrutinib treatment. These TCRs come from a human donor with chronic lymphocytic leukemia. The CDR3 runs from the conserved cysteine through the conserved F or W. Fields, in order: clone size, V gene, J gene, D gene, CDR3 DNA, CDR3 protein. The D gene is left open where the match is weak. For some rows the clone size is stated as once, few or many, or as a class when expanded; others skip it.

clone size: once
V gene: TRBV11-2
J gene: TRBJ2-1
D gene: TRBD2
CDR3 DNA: TGTGCCAGCAGCTTACTTACTAGCGGTTACAATGAGCAGTTCTTC
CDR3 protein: CASSLLTSGYNEQFF

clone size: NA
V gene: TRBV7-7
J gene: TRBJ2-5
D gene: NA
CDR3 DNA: TGTGCCAGCAGCTCGGGGGTGACCCAGTACTTC
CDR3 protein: CASSSGVTQYF

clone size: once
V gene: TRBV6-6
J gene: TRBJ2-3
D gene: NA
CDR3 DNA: TGTGCCAGCACCACTCCACGGGGCACAGATACGCAGTATTTT
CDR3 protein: CASTTPRGTDTQYF

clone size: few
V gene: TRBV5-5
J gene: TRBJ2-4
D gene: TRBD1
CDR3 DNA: TGTGCCAGCAGCCCCGGATGGACAGGAGCCAAAAACATTCAGTACTTC
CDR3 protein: CASSPGWTGAKNIQYF

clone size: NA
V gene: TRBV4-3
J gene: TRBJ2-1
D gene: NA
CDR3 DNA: TGCGCCAGCAGCCAAGTCCGATCGTCGGGAGTCTGGGGGCAGTTCTTC
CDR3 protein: CASSQVRSSGVWGQFF

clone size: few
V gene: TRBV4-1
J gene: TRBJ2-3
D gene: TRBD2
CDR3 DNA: TGCGCCAGCAGCCCAAATCTAGCGGGAGCGTCCGATACGCAGTATTTT
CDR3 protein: CASSPNLAGASDTQYF

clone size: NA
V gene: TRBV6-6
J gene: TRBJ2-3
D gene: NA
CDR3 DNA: TGTGCCAGCAGTTTTATCGGGGATACGCAGTATTTT
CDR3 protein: CASSFIGDTQYF

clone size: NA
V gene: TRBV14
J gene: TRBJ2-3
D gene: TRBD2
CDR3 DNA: TGTGCCAGCAGCCAGTTACCGGGACTAGGGGTAGATACGCAGTATTTT
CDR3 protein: CASSQLPGLGVDTQYF

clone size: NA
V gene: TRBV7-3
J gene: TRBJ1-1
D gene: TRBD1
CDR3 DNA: TGTGCCAGCAGCCCACGATCAGGGGGCGTTGAAGCTTTCTTT
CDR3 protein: CASSPRSGGVEAFF

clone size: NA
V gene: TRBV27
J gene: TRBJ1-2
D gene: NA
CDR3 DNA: TGTGCCAGCAGTTTATGCAGGGGCAGGGAAACTCGATGCTATGGCTACACCTTC
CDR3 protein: CASSLCRGRETRCYGYTF

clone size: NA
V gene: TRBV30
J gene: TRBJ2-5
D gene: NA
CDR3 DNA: TGTGCCAGCCACCTAGGGCGTAAGGGGACCCAGTACTTC
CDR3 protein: CASHLGRKGTQYF

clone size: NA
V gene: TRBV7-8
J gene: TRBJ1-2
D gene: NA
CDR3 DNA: TGTGCCAGCAGCTTAGAAGGGTATGGCTACACCTTC
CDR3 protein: CASSLEGYGYTF

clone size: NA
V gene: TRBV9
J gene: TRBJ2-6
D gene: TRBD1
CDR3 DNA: TGTGCCAGCAGCCCACGGGACAGGGTATTATCTGGGGCCAACGTCCTGACTTTC
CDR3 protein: CASSPRDRVLSGANVLTF

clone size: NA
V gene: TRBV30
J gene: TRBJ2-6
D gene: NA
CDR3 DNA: TGTGCCTGGACTAAGGGGGACTCTGGGGCCAACGTCCTGACTTTC
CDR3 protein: CAWTKGDSGANVLTF

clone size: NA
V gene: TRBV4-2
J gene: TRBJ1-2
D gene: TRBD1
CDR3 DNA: TGTGCCAGCAGCCAAGAGACAGGGGATGGCTACACCTTC
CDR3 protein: CASSQETGDGYTF

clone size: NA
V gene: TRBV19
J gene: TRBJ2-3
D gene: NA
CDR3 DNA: TGTGCCAGTACCCCTTTTGGCACAGATACGCAGTATTTT
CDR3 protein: CASTPFGTDTQYF

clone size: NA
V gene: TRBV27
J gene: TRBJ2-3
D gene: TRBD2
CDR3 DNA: TGTGCCAGCACCTACTTAGCGGGAGACCTCGCAGATACGCAGTATTTT
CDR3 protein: CASTYLAGDLADTQYF

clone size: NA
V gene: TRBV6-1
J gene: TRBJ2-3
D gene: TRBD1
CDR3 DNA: TGTGCCAGCAGTGAATCCACCGGGACAGGGGATACGCAGTATTTT
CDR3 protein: CASSESTGTGDTQYF

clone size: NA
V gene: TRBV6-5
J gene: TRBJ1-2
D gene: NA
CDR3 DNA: TGTGCCAGCAGTTACTCGAAGACGGATGCCTATGGCTACACCTTC
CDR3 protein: CASSYSKTDAYGYTF

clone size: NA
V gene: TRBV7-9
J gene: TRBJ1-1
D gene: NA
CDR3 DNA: TGTGCCAGCAACCCCGGACAGTCGAACACTGAAGCTTTCTTT
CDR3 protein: CASNPGQSNTEAFF

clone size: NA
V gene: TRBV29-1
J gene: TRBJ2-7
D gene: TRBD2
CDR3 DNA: TGCAGCGTGGCGACTAGCGGGAGCTACGAGCAGTACTTC
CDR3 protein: CSVATSGSYEQYF

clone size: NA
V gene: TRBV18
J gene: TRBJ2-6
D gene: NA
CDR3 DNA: TGTGCCAGCTCCCTCAAAACGGTCTCTGGGGCCAACGTCCTGACTTTC
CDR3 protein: CASSLKTVSGANVLTF

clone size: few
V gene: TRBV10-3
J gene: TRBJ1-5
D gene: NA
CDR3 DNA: TGTGCCATCAGTGAGTCGGGACGCGATCAGCCCCAGCATTTT
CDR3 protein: CAISESGRDQPQHF

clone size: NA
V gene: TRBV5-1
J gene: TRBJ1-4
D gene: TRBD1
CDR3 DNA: TGCGCCAGCAGCTACAGGGGAACTAATGAAAAACTGTTTTTT
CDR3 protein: CASSYRGTNEKLFF

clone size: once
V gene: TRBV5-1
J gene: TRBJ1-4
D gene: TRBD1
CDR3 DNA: TGCGCCAGCAGCTTGGATCGGGACAGGGGGACGACTAATGAAAAACTGTTTTTT
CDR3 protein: CASSLDRDRGTTNEKLFF

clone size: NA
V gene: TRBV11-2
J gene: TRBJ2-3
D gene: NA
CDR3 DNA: TGTGCCAGCAGCTTAAATGGGCGGGAAACGGATACGCAGTATTTT
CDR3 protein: CASSLNGRETDTQYF

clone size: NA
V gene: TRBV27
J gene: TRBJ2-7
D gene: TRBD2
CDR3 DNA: TGTGCCAGCCGAGCCCTGGGACTGGGGGGGACTGGGACCTACGAGCAGTACTTC
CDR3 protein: CASRALGLGGTGTYEQYF

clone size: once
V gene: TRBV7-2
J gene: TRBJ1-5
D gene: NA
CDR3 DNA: TGTGCCAGCAGCTTAGCGTCCAGCAATCAGCCCCAGCATTTT
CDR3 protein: CASSLASSNQPQHF

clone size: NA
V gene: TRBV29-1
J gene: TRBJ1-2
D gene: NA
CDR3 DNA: TGCAGCGGGGGACCAACCTCAATCGGCTACACCTTC
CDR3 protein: CSGGPTSIGYTF

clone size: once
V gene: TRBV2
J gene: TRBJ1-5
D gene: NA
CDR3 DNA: TGTGCCAGCTATAACATTCAGGGAGCTCAGCCCCAGCATTTT
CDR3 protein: CASYNIQGAQPQHF

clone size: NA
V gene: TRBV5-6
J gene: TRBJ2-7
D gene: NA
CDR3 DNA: TGTGCCAGCAGCTTGTGGACTCCCTACGAGCAGTACTTC
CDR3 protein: CASSLWTPYEQYF

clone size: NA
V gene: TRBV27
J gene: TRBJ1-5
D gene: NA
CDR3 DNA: TGTGCCAGCAGTCCGCTCGGCTCGGGGCAGCCCCAGCATTTT
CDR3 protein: CASSPLGSGQPQHF

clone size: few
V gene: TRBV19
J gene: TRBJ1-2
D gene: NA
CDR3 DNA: TGTGCCAGTACTACAGTAGGTAGGACCAACTATGGCTACACCTTC
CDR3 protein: CASTTVGRTNYGYTF

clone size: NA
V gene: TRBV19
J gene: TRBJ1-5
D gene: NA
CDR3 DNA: TGTGCCAGTAGTATAGCCAATCAGCCCCAGCATTTT
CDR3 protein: CASSIANQPQHF

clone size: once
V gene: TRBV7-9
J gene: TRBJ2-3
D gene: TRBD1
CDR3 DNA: TGTGCCAGCAGCTTCGACCCCCGCCGACAGGGGGCATGGGATACGCAGTATTTT
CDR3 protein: CASSFDPRRQGAWDTQYF

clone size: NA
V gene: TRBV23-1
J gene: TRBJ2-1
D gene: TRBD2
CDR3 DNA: TGCGCCAGCAGTCAACTGACTAGCGATAACTACAATGAGCAGTTCTTC
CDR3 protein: CASSQLTSDNYNEQFF

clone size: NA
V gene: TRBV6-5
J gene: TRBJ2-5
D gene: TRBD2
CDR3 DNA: TGTGCCAGCCTACCTAGCGGGAGCGGACAGACCCAGTACTTC
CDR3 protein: CASLPSGSGQTQYF

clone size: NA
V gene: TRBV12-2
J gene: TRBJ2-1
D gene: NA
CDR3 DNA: TGTGCAAGTCGCTTAGGTAATGCACAGATCTCCTACAATGAGCAGTTCTTC
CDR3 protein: CASRLGNAQISYNEQFF

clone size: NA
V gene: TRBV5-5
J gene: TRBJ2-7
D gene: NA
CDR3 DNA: TGTGCCAGCAGCTTGGTCCCTGGGACTGCGTCCTACGAGCAGTACTTC
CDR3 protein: CASSLVPGTASYEQYF

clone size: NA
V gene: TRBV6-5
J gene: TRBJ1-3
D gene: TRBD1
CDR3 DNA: TGTGCCAGCAGTTCCACAGGGGTCTCTGGAAACACCATATATTTT
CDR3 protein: CASSSTGVSGNTIYF

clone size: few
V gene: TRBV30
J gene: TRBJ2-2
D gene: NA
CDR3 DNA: TGTGCCTGGAGGTACTCGAACACCGGGGAGCTGTTTTTT
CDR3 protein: CAWRYSNTGELFF

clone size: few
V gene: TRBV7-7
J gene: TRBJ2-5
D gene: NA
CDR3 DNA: TGTGCCAGCAGCTTAGATTGGGCAGGGCGAGAGACCCAGTACTTC
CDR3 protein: CASSLDWAGRETQYF

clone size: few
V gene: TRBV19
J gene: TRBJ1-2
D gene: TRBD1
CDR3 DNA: TGTGCCAGTAGTACAACAGGGGTAGGCTATGGCTACACCTTC
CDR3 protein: CASSTTGVGYGYTF

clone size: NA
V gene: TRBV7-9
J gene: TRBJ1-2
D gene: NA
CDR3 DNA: TGTGCCAGCAGCTCGATTATCGCCACTAACTATGGCTACACCTTC
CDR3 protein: CASSSIIATNYGYTF